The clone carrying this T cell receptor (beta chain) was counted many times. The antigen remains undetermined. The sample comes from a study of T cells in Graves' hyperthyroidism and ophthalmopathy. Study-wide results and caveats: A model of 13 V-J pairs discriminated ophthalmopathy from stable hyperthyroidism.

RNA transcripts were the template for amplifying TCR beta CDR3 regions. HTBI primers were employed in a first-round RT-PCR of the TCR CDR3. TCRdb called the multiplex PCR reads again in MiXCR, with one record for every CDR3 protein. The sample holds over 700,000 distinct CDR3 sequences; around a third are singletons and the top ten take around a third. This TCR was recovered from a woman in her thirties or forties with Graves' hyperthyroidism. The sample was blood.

The CDR3 sequence: CAIRGVDEKLFF. In DNA form, the CDR3 reads TGTGCCATCCGCGGGGTGGATGAAAAACTGTTTTTT. The chain links TRBV10-3 to TRBJ1-4, with D uncertain. There are 12 residues in the CDR3. Deletions cut 8 bases from V and 6 bases from J, with 10 bases between. Germline lookup yields CDR1 ENHRY and CDR2 SYGVKD.